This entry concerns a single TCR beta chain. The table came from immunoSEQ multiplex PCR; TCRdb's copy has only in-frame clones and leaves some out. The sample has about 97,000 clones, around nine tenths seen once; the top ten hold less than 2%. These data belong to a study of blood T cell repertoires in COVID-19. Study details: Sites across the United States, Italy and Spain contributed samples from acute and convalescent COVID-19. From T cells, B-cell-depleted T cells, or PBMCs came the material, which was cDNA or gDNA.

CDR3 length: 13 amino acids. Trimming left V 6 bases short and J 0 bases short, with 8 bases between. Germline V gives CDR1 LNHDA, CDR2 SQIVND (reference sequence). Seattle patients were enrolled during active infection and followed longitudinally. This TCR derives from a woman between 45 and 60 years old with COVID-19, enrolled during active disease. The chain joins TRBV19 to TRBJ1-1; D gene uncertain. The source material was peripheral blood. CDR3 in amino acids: CASRNYMNTEAFF. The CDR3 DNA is TGTGCCAGTAGGAACTACATGAACACTGAAGCTTTCTTT.